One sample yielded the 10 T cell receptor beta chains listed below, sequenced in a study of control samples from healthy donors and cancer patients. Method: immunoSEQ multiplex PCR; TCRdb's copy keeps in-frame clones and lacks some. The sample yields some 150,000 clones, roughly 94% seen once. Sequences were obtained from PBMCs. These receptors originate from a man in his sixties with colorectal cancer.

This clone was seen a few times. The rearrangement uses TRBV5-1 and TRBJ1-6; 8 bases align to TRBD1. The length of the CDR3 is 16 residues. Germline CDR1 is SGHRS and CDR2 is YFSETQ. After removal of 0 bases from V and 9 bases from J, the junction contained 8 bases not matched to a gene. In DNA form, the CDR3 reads TGCGCCAGCAGCTTGGATGGACAGGGAATAGGTTCACCCCTCCACTTT. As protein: CASSLDGQGIGSPLHF.

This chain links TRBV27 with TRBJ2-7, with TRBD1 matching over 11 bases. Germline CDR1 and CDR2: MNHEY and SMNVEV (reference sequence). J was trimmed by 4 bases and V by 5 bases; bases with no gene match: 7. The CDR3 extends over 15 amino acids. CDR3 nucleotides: TGTGCCAGCAGTAGGGGGACAGGGGGAGAATACGAGCAGTACTTC. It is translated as CASSRGTGGEYEQYF.

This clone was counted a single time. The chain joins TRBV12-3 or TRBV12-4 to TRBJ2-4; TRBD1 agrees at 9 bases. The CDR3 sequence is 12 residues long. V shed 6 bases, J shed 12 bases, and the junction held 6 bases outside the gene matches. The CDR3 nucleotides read TGTGCCAGCAGGGGACAGGGCCCAACTCAGTACTTC. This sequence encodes CASRGQGPTQYF.

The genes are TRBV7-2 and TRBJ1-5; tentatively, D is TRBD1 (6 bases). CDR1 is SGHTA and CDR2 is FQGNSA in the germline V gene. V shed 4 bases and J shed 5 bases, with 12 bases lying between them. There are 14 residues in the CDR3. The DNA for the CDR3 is TGTGCCAGCAGCTCACAGGGAGTTGATCAGCCCCAGCATTTT. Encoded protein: CASSSQGVDQPQHF.

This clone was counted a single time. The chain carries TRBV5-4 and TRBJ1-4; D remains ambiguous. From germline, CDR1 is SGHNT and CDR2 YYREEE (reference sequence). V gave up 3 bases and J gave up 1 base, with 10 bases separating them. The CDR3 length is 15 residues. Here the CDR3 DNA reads TGTGCCAGCAGCTGGGATTCGGGAACTAATGAAAAACTGTTTTTT. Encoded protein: CASSWDSGTNEKLFF.

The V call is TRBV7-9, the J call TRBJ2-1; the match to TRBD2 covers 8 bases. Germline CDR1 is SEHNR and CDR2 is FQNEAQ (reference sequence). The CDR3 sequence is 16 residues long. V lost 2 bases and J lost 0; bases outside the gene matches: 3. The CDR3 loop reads CASSLLAGSSYNEQFF. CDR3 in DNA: TGTGCCAGCAGCTTACTAGCGGGCAGCTCCTACAATGAGCAGTTCTTC.

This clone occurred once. CDR3 in amino acids: CASSLAGENIQYF. CDR3 in DNA: TGTGCCAGCAGTTTGGCAGGGGAGAACATTCAGTACTTC. The chain has TRBV2 and TRBJ2-4, with D possibly TRBD1 on 6 matching bases. V was trimmed by 5 bases and J by 7 bases, leaving 12 bases between them. Germline V gene data show CDR1 as SNHLY and CDR2 as FYNNEI. This CDR3 is 13 amino acids long. Full variable domain (outside the CDR3, taken from reference TRBV2 and TRBJ2-4): EPEVTQTPSHQVTQMGQEVILRCVPISNHLYFYWYRQILGQKVEFLVSFYNNEISEKSEIFDDQFSVERPDGSNFTLKIRSTKLEDSAMYFCASSLAGENIQYFGAGTRLSVL.

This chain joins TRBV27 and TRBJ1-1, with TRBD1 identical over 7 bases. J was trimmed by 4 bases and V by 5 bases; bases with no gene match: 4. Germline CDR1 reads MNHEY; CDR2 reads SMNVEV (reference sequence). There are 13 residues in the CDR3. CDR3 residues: CASSLYRGTEAFF. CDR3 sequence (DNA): TGTGCCAGCAGTCTCTACAGGGGCACTGAAGCTTTCTTT.

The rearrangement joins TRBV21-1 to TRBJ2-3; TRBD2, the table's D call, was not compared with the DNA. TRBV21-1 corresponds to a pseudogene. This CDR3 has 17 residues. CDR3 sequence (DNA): TGTGCCAGCAGCAATGAGCGGGGGGCCTTTAGGACAGATACGCAGTATTTT. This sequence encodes CASSNERGAFRTDTQYF.

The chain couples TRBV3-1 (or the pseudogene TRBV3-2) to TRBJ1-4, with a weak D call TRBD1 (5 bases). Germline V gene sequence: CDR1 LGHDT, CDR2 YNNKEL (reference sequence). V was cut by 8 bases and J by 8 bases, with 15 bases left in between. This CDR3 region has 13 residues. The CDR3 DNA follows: TGTGCCAGCCGCGGGGGAAATGGGGAAAAACTGTTTTTT. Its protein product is CASRGGNGEKLFF.